These 5 T cell receptor beta chains were sequenced from one sample in a study of blood T cell repertoires in COVID-19. Libraries were prepared by immunoSEQ multiplex PCR; TCRdb keeps only in-frame clonotypes and omits some of them. The table lists tens of thousands of clones, approximately 88% of them singletons. The sample was peripheral blood. The receptors were gathered from a man older than 75 with active or convalescent COVID-19.

The genes are TRBV7-2 and TRBJ2-1, with a tentative D call TRBD1 (5 bases). From germline, CDR1 is SGHTA and CDR2 FQGNSA. The CDR3 contains 15 residues. V gave up 5 bases and J gave up 2 bases, with 13 bases separating them. CDR3 protein: CASSPRAEAYNEQFF. Written as DNA, the CDR3 is TGTGCCAGCAGCCCCAGGGCAGAAGCCTACAATGAGCAGTTCTTC.

In its sample, this clone was seen a few times. The chain links TRBV5-1 to TRBJ1-1; TRBD1 matches 11 bases. Germline loops: CDR1 SGHRS, CDR2 YFSETQ. This CDR3 comprises 14 residues. Unmatched junction bases numbered 1, after V lost 3 bases and J lost 3 bases. Written as DNA, the CDR3 is TGCGCCAGCAGCTGGGGACAGGGGGACACTGAAGCTTTCTTT. Translation: CASSWGQGDTEAFF.

V and J are TRBV5-4 and TRBJ1-1, with 7 bases lining up with TRBD1. J was trimmed by 5 bases and V by 5 bases; bases with no gene match: 9. The CDR3 loop spans 14 amino acids. Germline V lookup: CDR1 SGHNT, CDR2 YYREEE (reference sequence). CDR3 amino acids: CASRPGQTRTEAFF. In DNA form, the CDR3 reads TGTGCCAGCAGACCGGGACAGACGAGAACTGAAGCTTTCTTT.

The chain uses TRBV5-1 and TRBJ2-7; 10 bases line up with TRBD1. The V gene end was trimmed by 3 bases and the J gene end by 0 bases; junction bases not matched to a gene: 9. The V gene's germline CDR1 is SGHRS and CDR2 YFSETQ. The CDR3 loop spans 17 amino acids. The CDR3 spells CASSYHSGTGVSYEQYF. CDR3 coding DNA: TGCGCCAGCAGCTACCACTCCGGGACAGGGGTCTCCTACGAGCAGTACTTC. Complete variable domain (other parts from reference TRBV5-1 and TRBJ2-7): KAGVTQTPRYLIKTRGQQVTLSCSPISGHRSVSWYQQTPGQGLQFLFEYFSETQRNKGNFPGRFSGRQFSNSRSEMNVSTLELGDSALYLCASSYHSGTGVSYEQYFGPGTRLTVT.

The V call is TRBV6-2 or TRBV6-3, the J call TRBJ1-5; TRBD1 aligns across 9 bases. V was clipped by 4 bases and J by 2 bases; unmatched bases: 0. CDR3 length: 14 residues. CDR1 is MNHEY, CDR2 SVGEGT, per germline. CDR3 nucleotide sequence: TGTGCCAGCAGTTGGACAGGGGGCAATCAGCCCCAGCATTTT. Its translation is CASSWTGGNQPQHF.